The 22 T cell receptor beta chains given below trace back to one sample, sequenced in a study of T cell repertoires in cytomegalovirus infection. TCRdb analysed the reads with MiXCR anew, one entry per CDR3 protein. The sample includes about 260,000 distinct CDR3 sequences, less than 9.5% of them seen just once. The sequencing input was PBMCs. These receptor sequences come from a human donor in good health (CMV status not recorded). Some clones in this sample may be carry-over from other donors' samples.

This chain connects TRBV9 to TRBJ2-5, with 7 bases that match TRBD2. Germline V gene sequence: CDR1 SGDLS, CDR2 YYNGEE. The CDR3 has 16 amino acids. The V gene end was trimmed by 4 bases and the J gene end by 2 bases; junction bases not matched to a gene: 11. The CDR3 sequence is CASSPWGGGRQETQYF. CDR3 nucleotides: TGTGCCAGCAGCCCCTGGGGGGGAGGAAGACAAGAGACCCAGTACTTC.

The V gene is TRBV10-2, the J gene TRBJ1-3; no clear D gene. CDR1 and CDR2 from the germline V gene are WSHSY and SAAADI. Trimming pared 6 bases from V and 2 bases from J, leaving 8 bases between. This CDR3 spans 13 amino acids. The CDR3 coding sequence is TGCGCCAGCAGGGTCGATACTGGAAACACCATATATTTT. Translating gives CASRVDTGNTIYF.

This clonotype was seen just once. This chain connects TRBV25-1 to TRBJ1-2; 10 nucleotides align to TRBD1. The germline gives CDR1 MGHDK, CDR2 SYGVNS. The J segment lost 7 bases and the V segment lost 4 bases, leaving 3 bases of the junction unmatched. This CDR3 region has 13 residues. The CDR3 DNA sequence: TGTGCCAGCAGTGGACAGGGGGCGGCTGGCTACACCTTC. Translated: CASSGQGAAGYTF.

In regard to this clonotype: A much larger clonotype is one base distant, so this may be a read error. This chain links TRBV4-1 with TRBJ2-5; D perhaps matches TRBD2 (7 bases). Germline V CDR1 and CDR2: MGHRA, YSYEKL. The CDR3 loop spans 20 amino acids. Trimming took 4 bases from V and 4 from J, leaving 31 bases between them. The CDR3 nucleotides read TGCGCCAGCAGCCTGAGAACACATATTGGGGGGGGCGGTGCGGGAGAGACCCAGTACTTC. As protein: CASSLRTHIGGGGAGETQYF.

This clonotype was observed at least ten times. V is TRBV7-2 and J is TRBJ2-7, with 11 bases fitting TRBD1. J lost 3 bases, V lost 5 bases, and 6 bases had no gene match. The CDR3 sequence is 15 residues long. Germline loops: CDR1 SGHTA, CDR2 FQGNSA. DNA for the CDR3: TGTGCCAGCAGCCCGGAGGGGACAGGGGGCTACGAGCAGTACTTC. This gives the protein CASSPEGTGGYEQYF.

The gene calls are TRBV9 and TRBJ2-5, with D hard to call. The CDR3 runs 15 residues. Germline V gives CDR1 SGDLS, CDR2 YYNGEE. Trimming took 2 bases from V and 4 from J, leaving 15 bases between them. The CDR3 DNA follows: TGTGCCAGCAGCGTGATGGGTCTCTCGGGAGAGACCCAGTACTTC. Translation gives CASSVMGLSGETQYF.

The gene calls are TRBV12-3 or TRBV12-4 and TRBJ1-1; D is uncertain. This CDR3 has 16 amino acids. V was pared by 0 bases and J by 8 bases, with 19 bases between. CDR3 nucleotides: TGTGCCAGCAGTTTAGCGGAATTCCTTGTCTCCCGAGAAGCTTTCTTT. This gives the protein CASSLAEFLVSREAFF.

The genes are TRBV29-1 and TRBJ2-7; D remains unclear. Germline V gives CDR1 SQVTM, CDR2 ANQGSEA. V was trimmed by 4 bases and J by 3 bases, leaving 7 bases between them. The CDR3 totals 11 residues. The CDR3 is CSVGIGYEQYF. Here the CDR3 DNA reads TGCAGCGTTGGGATTGGCTACGAGCAGTACTTC.

This clonotype was observed at least ten times. The chain links TRBV7-2 to TRBJ2-7, with TRBD1 matching over 7 bases. From germline, CDR1 is SGHTA and CDR2 FQGNSA. V was pared by 5 bases and J by 6 bases, with 13 bases of the junction left unmatched. This CDR3 is built from 15 residues. The CDR3 nucleotides read TGTGCCAGCAGCAGAACCGGGACAGAAAACGGCGAGCAGTACTTC. As protein: CASSRTGTENGEQYF.

J is TRBJ1-6 and V is TRBV5-1; maybe TRBD1 (5 bases). The germline V gene has CDR1 SGHRS and CDR2 YFSETQ. Trimming removed 4 bases from V and 6 bases from J, with 14 bases in between. CDR3 length: 15 amino acids. The CDR3 here is CASSPWDVSNSPLHF. DNA for the CDR3: TGCGCCAGCAGCCCTTGGGACGTCAGTAATTCACCCCTCCACTTT.

This clonotype was counted many times. The chain has TRBV19 and TRBJ2-5, with TRBD1 matching 7 bases. V lost 6 bases, J lost 2 bases, and 0 bases stayed unmatched. This CDR3 is built from 12 residues. Germline V CDR1 and CDR2: LNHDA, SQIVND (reference sequence). The CDR3 DNA reads TGTGCCAGTAGCAGGGGGCAAGAGACCCAGTACTTC. The encoded protein is CASSRGQETQYF. Combining the CDR3 with reference TRBV19 and TRBJ2-5 gives the whole variable domain DGGITQSPKYLFRKEGQNVTLSCEQNLNHDAMYWYRQDPGQGLRLIYYSQIVNDFQKGDIAEGYSVSREKKESFPLTVTSAQKNPTAFYLCASSRGQETQYFGPGTRLLVL.

This clonotype was recorded many times. CDR3 coding DNA: TGTGCCAGCAGTGATCCGGGGACAGGGCTATCCTACGAGCAGTACTTC. This sequence encodes CASSDPGTGLSYEQYF. The chain couples TRBV6-2 or TRBV6-3 to TRBJ2-7, with 9 positions matching TRBD1. The CDR3 is 16 residues long. Trimming at V came to 5 bases and at J to 1 base, leaving 9 bases not matched to a gene. Germline V CDR1 and CDR2: MNHEY, SVGEGT.

Ten or more counts support this clonotype. The CDR3 is CASSVGLGGEKLFF. The CDR3 DNA reads TGTGCCAGCAGCGTAGGTCTTGGAGGGGAAAAACTGTTTTTT. This chain uses TRBV9 with TRBJ1-4; D unresolved. CDR3 length equals 14 residues. CDR1 is SGDLS, CDR2 YYNGEE, per germline. Trimming cost V 0 bases and J 8 bases, with 11 bases left between them.

This clonotype was seen at least ten times. The chain couples TRBV7-8 to TRBJ2-5; TRBD1 aligns across 8 bases. The V gene end was trimmed by 5 bases and the J gene end by 5 bases; junction bases not matched to a gene: 10. The CDR3 is 15 residues long. Germline CDR1 and CDR2: SGHVS and FQNEAQ. CDR3 DNA: TGTGCCAGCAGCCCCGGACAGGGAAAAGCGGAGACCCAGTACTTC. Amino acids: CASSPGQGKAETQYF.

This clonotype was picked up a small number of times. The V call is TRBV12-3 or TRBV12-4, the J call TRBJ2-7, with TRBD1 matching 7 bases. The length of the CDR3 is 15 residues. With V trimmed by 5 bases and J by 1 base, 8 bases remained unmatched. The CDR3 DNA reads TGTGCCAGCAGTAGGCGACAGGGTGGATCCTACGAGCAGTACTTC. It translates to CASSRRQGGSYEQYF.

This clonotype was recorded at least ten times. The chain recombines TRBV6-1 with TRBJ2-5, with 7 nucleotides matching TRBD2. The CDR3 is 13 amino acids. V shed 7 bases, J shed 3 bases, and the junction held 5 bases outside the gene matches. Germline loops: CDR1 MNHNS, CDR2 SASEGT. The CDR3 loop is CASILTSKETQYF. The CDR3 DNA reads TGTGCCAGCATTTTGACTAGCAAAGAGACCCAGTACTTC.

There are a few counts of this clonotype. The chain has TRBV2 and TRBJ1-1; 7 bases are shared with TRBD1. The CDR3 is made up of 14 amino acids. Germline V gives CDR1 SNHLY, CDR2 FYNNEI. V gave up 6 bases and J gave up 3 bases; unmatched junction bases: 7. The CDR3 coding sequence is TGTGCCAGCAGCCGACAGGGTAGGGACACTGAAGCTTTCTTT. Encoded protein: CASSRQGRDTEAFF.

A few counts support this clonotype. The gene calls are TRBV2 and TRBJ2-2, with 10 positions matching TRBD2. The CDR3 totals 16 residues. Losses at the gene ends were 6 bases for V and 2 bases for J; bases not matched to a gene: 6. Germline V lookup: CDR1 SNHLY, CDR2 FYNNEI. The CDR3 DNA reads TGTGCCAGCAGGAAGGGACTAGCGACTAACACCGGGGAGCTGTTTTTT. Amino acid sequence: CASRKGLATNTGELFF.

This clonotype came up many times. V gene TRBV7-2 combines with J gene TRBJ1-1, with D uncertain. The CDR3 is made up of 12 amino acids. Trimming took 3 bases from V and 5 from J, leaving 7 bases between them. The germline CDR1 and CDR2 sequences are SGHTA and FQGNSA. The CDR3 loop is CASSFLGTEAFF. The CDR3, as DNA: TGTGCCAGCAGCTTTTTGGGAACTGAAGCTTTCTTT. Full variable domain (missing parts from reference TRBV7-2 and TRBJ1-1): GAGVSQSPSNKVTEKGKDVELRCDPISGHTALYWYRQSLGQGLEFLIYFQGNSAPDKSGLPSDRFSAERTGGSVSTLTIQRTQQEDSAVYLCASSFLGTEAFFGQGTRLTVV.

This clonotype has a count of ten or more. This rearrangement joins TRBV12-3 or TRBV12-4 to TRBJ2-3, with 9 nucleotides matching TRBD1. Unmatched junction bases numbered 12, after V lost 6 bases and J lost 5 bases. CDR3 length equals 16 residues. The CDR3 nucleotides read TGTGCCAGCAGCTCTTCCGGGACAGGGCTTCAAGATACGCAGTATTTT. This gives the protein CASSSSGTGLQDTQYF.

This clonotype was counted at least ten times. The CDR3 DNA reads TGTGCCAGCAGCAGGAGGACAGGCACAGATACGCAGTATTTT. Translation: CASSRRTGTDTQYF. The V gene is TRBV7-2, the J gene TRBJ2-3, with a tentative D call TRBD1 (6 bases). This CDR3 has 14 residues. The V gene's germline CDR1 is SGHTA and CDR2 FQGNSA. Trimming left V 5 bases short and J 1 base short, with 10 bases between.

The V call is TRBV20-1, the J call TRBJ2-1; D ambiguous. The CDR3 spans 12 residues. With 3 bases removed from V and 6 bases from J, the gap between germline ends came to 9 bases. Germline-derived CDR1 and CDR2 are DFQATT and SNEGSKA (reference sequence). The CDR3 DNA is TGCAGTGCTAGGGACCCGCCCAATGAGCAGTTCTTC. Amino acids: CSARDPPNEQFF.